The next 19 T cell receptor beta chains were all read from a single sample in a study of cytomegalovirus exposure and HLA in healthy donors. 60 Vbeta and 13 Jbeta primers were used in PCR. Method: immunoSEQ multiplex PCR; TCRdb's copy keeps in-frame clones and lacks some. Among tens of thousands of clones listed, 76% were seen once. The sample taken for sequencing was PBMCs. Receptors were obtained from a male donor in good health and CMV-seronegative.

J is TRBJ2-7 and V is TRBV2, with D tentatively TRBD1 (6 bases). Between the trimmed V and J ends, which lost 11 bases and 5 bases, there was a span of 13 bases. Looked up from germline, CDR1 is SNHLY and CDR2 is FYNNEI. The length of the CDR3 is 11 residues. The CDR3 sequence: CAGNRAHEQYF. In nucleotides, the CDR3 is TGTGCCGGAAACAGGGCCCACGAGCAGTACTTC.

This clone appeared a single time. The chain joins TRBV6-1 to TRBJ2-2; 7 nucleotides align to TRBD1. Trimming removed 2 bases from V and 7 bases from J; junction bases left unmatched: 22. CDR3 length: 20 residues. CDR1 is MNHNS and CDR2 is SASEGT in the germline V gene. CDR3 loop: CASSEKRAGGYVIDGGELFF. The CDR3 bases are TGTGCCAGCAGTGAAAAACGCGCAGGGGGTTATGTTATCGATGGCGGGGAGCTGTTTTTT.

The chain joins TRBV4-1 to TRBJ1-2, with TRBD1 as a possible D gene (5 bases). The CDR3 length is 15 residues. Deletions cut 0 bases from V and 7 bases from J, with 15 bases between. CDR1 is MGHRA and CDR2 is YSYEKL in the germline V gene. In DNA form, the CDR3 reads TGCGCCAGCAGCCAAGATCTTATCTCAGGGATTGGCTACACCTTC. It yields the protein CASSQDLISGIGYTF.

The rearrangement joins TRBV4-1 to TRBJ2-1; TRBD2 aligns across 9 bases. CDR1 and CDR2 from the germline V gene are MGHRA and YSYEKL. With V trimmed by 3 bases and J by 4 bases, 10 bases remained unmatched. There are 17 residues in the CDR3. CDR3 nucleotides: TGCGCCAGCAGCCATATTAGCGGGAGTGATGTTTACAATGAGCAGTTCTTC. Protein: CASSHISGSDVYNEQFF.

The chain employs TRBV5-4 and TRBJ2-2; 9 bases line up with TRBD1. CDR1 SGHNT and CDR2 YYREEE come from the germline V gene (reference sequence). With V trimmed by 4 bases and J by 6 bases, 7 bases remained unmatched. The CDR3 contains 15 residues. The CDR3 here is CASSDTGGRAGELFF. The CDR3, as DNA: TGTGCCAGCAGCGACACAGGGGGCCGGGCCGGGGAGCTGTTTTTT. The full variable domain, its missing parts supplied by reference TRBV5-4 and TRBJ2-2, is ETGVTQSPTHLIKTRGQQVTLRCSSQSGHNTVSWYQQALGQGPQFIFQYYREEENGRGNFPPRFSGLQFPNYSSELNVNALELDDSALYLCASSDTGGRAGELFFGEGSRLTVL.

This clone was seen only once. The chain has TRBV2 and TRBJ2-5; 7 bases align to TRBD1. The closer fit of TRBJ2-7 to the DNA end suggests the J call may be wrong. This CDR3 has 15 residues. CDR1 and CDR2 from the germline V gene are SNHLY and FYNNEI. The CDR3 here is CASSERQGPSYEQYF. The CDR3 nucleotides read TGTGCCAGCAGTGAGAGACAGGGCCCTTCCTACGAGCAGTACTTC.

The chain uses TRBV19 and TRBJ2-2, with D possibly matching TRBD2 (6 bases). The CDR3 is 14 residues long. Germline lookup yields CDR1 LNHDA and CDR2 SQIVND (reference sequence). The V end was cut by 7 bases, the J end by 6 bases, with 15 bases between. The chain's CDR3 is CASKKGSGPGELFF. CDR3 nucleotides: TGTGCCAGTAAAAAAGGAAGCGGGCCCGGGGAGCTGTTTTTT.

V gene TRBV2 combines with J gene TRBJ2-7, with 7 nucleotides matching TRBD2. With 4 bases clipped from V and 4 bases from J, the junction kept 4 bases outside the gene matches. Germline CDR1 is SNHLY and CDR2 is FYNNEI. There are 13 residues in the CDR3. In DNA form, the CDR3 reads TGTGCCAGCAGTGCAAGCGGGGAATACGAGCAGTACTTC. This sequence encodes CASSASGEYEQYF.

As concerns this clone: No DNA is shown, since the ends of the CDR3 on it are uncertain; the CDR3 is the one TCRdb lists. CDR3 protein: CATSTFLDKAYEQYF. This chain joins TRBV15 and TRBJ2-7; the D call of TRBD1 is as the table states it, not checked on the DNA. Per germline, CDR1 LNHNV and CDR2 YYDKDF (reference sequence). With termini counted, the CDR3 has 15 amino acids.

The chain couples TRBV29-1 to TRBJ2-7; 12 nucleotides match TRBD1. This CDR3 contains 12 residues. J was trimmed by 9 bases and V by 4 bases; bases with no gene match: 4. CDR1 is SQVTM and CDR2 is ANQGSEA in the germline V gene. CDR3 in amino acids: CSVVGTGGRQYF. CDR3 DNA sequence: TGCAGCGTTGTAGGGACAGGGGGCAGGCAGTACTTC.

The rearrangement links TRBV6-5 to TRBJ1-1, with D uncertain. Germline V gene data show CDR1 as MNHEY and CDR2 as SVGAGI. CDR3 size: 14 residues. Trimming removed 4 bases from V and 4 bases from J, with 13 bases in between. CDR3 region: CASSSRTLSTEAFF. The CDR3 DNA reads TGTGCCAGCAGTTCCAGGACTTTATCCACTGAAGCTTTCTTT.

The rearrangement uses TRBV19 and TRBJ1-2; D might be TRBD1 (6 bases). The length of the CDR3 is 14 residues. V lost 7 bases and J lost 5, with 17 bases in between. Germline assignment: CDR1 LNHDA and CDR2 SQIVND (reference sequence). The CDR3 reads CASTIGQTGYGYTF. In DNA, the CDR3 is TGTGCCAGTACCATAGGACAGACCGGGTATGGCTACACCTTC. The whole variable domain, filled in from reference TRBV19 and TRBJ1-2, reads DGGITQSPKYLFRKEGQNVTLSCEQNLNHDAMYWYRQDPGQGLRLIYYSQIVNDFQKGDIAEGYSVSREKKESFPLTVTSAQKNPTAFYLCASTIGQTGYGYTFGSGTRLTVV.

The V and J genes are TRBV28 and TRBJ1-2; D is perhaps TRBD1 (5 bases). The germline CDR1 and CDR2 sequences are MDHEN and SYDVKM. The V and J ends lost 6 bases and 3 bases respectively, with 11 bases between them. This CDR3 is 13 amino acids long. CDR3 loop: CASRTGADYGYTF. DNA of the CDR3: TGTGCCAGCAGAACAGGCGCCGACTATGGCTACACCTTC.

This clone was seen just once. The CDR3 DNA follows: TGCAGTGCTAGGGTCGGTCAGCCCCAGCATTTT. Translation: CSARVGQPQHF. The chain links TRBV20-1 to TRBJ1-5, with D unclear. The CDR3 length is 11 residues. Germline CDR1 DFQATT, CDR2 SNEGSKA (reference sequence). V was clipped by 3 bases and J by 6 bases, with 6 bases between them.

The rearrangement links TRBV19 to TRBJ2-1; the match to TRBD1 covers 8 bases. This CDR3 contains 18 residues. The germline CDR1 and CDR2 sequences are LNHDA and SQIVND (reference sequence). V lost 2 bases, J lost 2 bases, and 11 bases stayed unmatched. The CDR3: CASSIYSLGQAPYNEQFF. The CDR3 nucleotides are TGTGCCAGTAGTATATATTCATTGGGACAGGCGCCCTACAATGAGCAGTTCTTC.

This sequence joins TRBV23-1 and TRBJ2-2; 7 nucleotides align to TRBD1. TRBV23-1 is placed among ORFs of uncertain function. The J segment lost 5 bases and the V segment lost 9 bases, leaving 3 bases of the junction unmatched. The CDR3 loop spans 12 amino acids. The CDR3 reads CASRDSTGELFF. The CDR3 nucleotides are TGCGCCAGTAGGGACAGTACCGGGGAGCTGTTTTTT.

This clone has only one observation. The chain recombines TRBV10-2 with TRBJ1-5; 8 positions agree with TRBD1. CDR3 length: 13 amino acids. J lost 6 bases, V lost 9 bases, and 7 bases had no gene match. Germline V gives CDR1 WSHSY, CDR2 SAAADI. The CDR3 reads CASNDRGSQPQHF. Here the CDR3 DNA reads TGCGCCAGTAATGACAGGGGAAGTCAGCCCCAGCATTTT.

This sequence joins TRBV27 and TRBJ1-2; tentative D call: TRBD1 (6 bases). Germline V gene lookup returns CDR1 MNHEY and CDR2 SMNVEV (reference sequence). V dropped 5 bases and J dropped 0 bases, with 16 bases sitting between them. This CDR3 spans 16 amino acids. The CDR3 DNA follows: TGTGCCAGCAGTCCCACCCACAGGGCAGCTAACTATGGCTACACCTTC. It encodes CASSPTHRAANYGYTF.

The V call is TRBV25-1, the J call TRBJ1-2, with a possible D match to TRBD1 (6 bases). Trimming stripped 7 bases from V and 4 bases from J, with 16 bases between. Germline V gene sequence: CDR1 MGHDK, CDR2 SYGVNS. CDR3 length: 14 amino acids. CDR3 residues: CASKEKDRIYGYTF. The DNA for the CDR3 is TGTGCCAGCAAGGAAAAGGACAGAATCTATGGCTACACCTTC.